This T cell receptor (beta chain) was sequenced in a study of breast tumors, draining lymph nodes, adjacent tissues. TCRdb used MiXCR to reprocess the multiplex PCR reads, holding one entry per CDR3 protein. The data contain some 25,000 distinct CDR3 sequences, 68% of them singletons. Sample: tumor-adjacent breast tissue. The TCR was taken from a female donor with breast cancer. Some clones in this sample may be carry-over from other donors' samples.

The CDR3: CASSALGQGGYQPQHF. The CDR3 DNA is TGTGCCAGCAGCGCATTGGGGCAGGGCGGATATCAGCCCCAGCATTTT. The rearrangement links TRBV5-6 to TRBJ1-5; perhaps TRBD1 as D (5 bases). V gave up 4 bases and J gave up 5 bases, with 19 bases separating them. Germline V lookup: CDR1 SGHDT, CDR2 YYEEEE. The CDR3 totals 16 residues.